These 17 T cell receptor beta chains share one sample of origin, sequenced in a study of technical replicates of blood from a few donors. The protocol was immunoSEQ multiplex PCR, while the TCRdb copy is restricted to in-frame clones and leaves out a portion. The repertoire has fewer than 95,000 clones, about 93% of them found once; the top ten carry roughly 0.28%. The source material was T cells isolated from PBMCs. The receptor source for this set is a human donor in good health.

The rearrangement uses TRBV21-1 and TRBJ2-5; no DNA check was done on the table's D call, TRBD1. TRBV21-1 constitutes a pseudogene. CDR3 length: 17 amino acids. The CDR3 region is CASSKAHRDSFKETQYF. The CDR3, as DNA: TGTGCCAGCAGCAAAGCGCACAGGGACAGTTTTAAGGAGACCCAGTACTTC.

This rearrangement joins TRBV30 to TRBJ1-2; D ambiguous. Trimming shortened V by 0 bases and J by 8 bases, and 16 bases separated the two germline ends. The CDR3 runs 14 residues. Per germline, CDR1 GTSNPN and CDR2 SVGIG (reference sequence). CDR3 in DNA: TGTGCCTGGAGTGTACAAACAGTCGACCTCGGCTACACCTTC. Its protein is CAWSVQTVDLGYTF.

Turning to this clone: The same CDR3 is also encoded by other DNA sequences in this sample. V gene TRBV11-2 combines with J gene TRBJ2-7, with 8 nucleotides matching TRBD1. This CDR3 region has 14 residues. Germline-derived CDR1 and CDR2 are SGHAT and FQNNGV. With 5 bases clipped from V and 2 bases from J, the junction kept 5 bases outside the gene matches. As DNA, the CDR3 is TGTGCCAGCAGCCCCGGGACAGGAGCCTACGAGCAGTACTTC. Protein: CASSPGTGAYEQYF.

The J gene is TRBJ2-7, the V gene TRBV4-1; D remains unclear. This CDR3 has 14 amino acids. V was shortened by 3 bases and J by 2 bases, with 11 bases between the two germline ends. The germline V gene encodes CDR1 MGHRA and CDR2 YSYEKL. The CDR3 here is CASSQVYRPYEQYF. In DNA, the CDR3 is TGCGCCAGCAGCCAGGTTTACAGACCCTACGAGCAGTACTTC.

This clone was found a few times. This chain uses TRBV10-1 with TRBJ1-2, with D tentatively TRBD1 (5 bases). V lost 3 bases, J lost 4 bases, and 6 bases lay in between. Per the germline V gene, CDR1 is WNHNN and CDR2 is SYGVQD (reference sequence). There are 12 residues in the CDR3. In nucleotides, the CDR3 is TGCGCCAGCAGTGACAGGGCCTATGGCTACACCTTC. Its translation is CASSDRAYGYTF.

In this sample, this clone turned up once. The CDR3 is CASRHRNTEAFF. For the CDR3, the DNA is TGTGCCAGTAGGCACAGGAACACTGAAGCTTTCTTT. The J gene is TRBJ1-1, the V gene TRBV19, with no clear D. Looked up from germline, CDR1 is LNHDA and CDR2 is SQIVND (reference sequence). The CDR3 sequence is 12 residues long. The V and J ends lost 6 bases and 1 base respectively, with 6 bases between them. Together with reference TRBV19 and TRBJ1-1, the CDR3 gives the full variable domain: DGGITQSPKYLFRKEGQNVTLSCEQNLNHDAMYWYRQDPGQGLRLIYYSQIVNDFQKGDIAEGYSVSREKKESFPLTVTSAQKNPTAFYLCASRHRNTEAFFGQGTRLTVV.

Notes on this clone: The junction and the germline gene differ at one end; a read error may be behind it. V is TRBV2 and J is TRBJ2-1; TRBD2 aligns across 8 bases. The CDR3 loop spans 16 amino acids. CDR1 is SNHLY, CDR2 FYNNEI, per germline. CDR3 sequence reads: CASSDLLAAGNNGQFF. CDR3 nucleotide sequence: TGTGCCAGCAGTGATTTACTAGCGGCAGGAAACAATGGGCAGTTCTTC.

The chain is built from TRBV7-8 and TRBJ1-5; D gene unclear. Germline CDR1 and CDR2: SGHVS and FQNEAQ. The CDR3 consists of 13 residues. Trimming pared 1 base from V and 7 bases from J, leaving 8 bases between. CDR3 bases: TGTGCCAGCAGCTTAGAAGCGGTCCAGCCCCAGCATTTT. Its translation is CASSLEAVQPQHF.

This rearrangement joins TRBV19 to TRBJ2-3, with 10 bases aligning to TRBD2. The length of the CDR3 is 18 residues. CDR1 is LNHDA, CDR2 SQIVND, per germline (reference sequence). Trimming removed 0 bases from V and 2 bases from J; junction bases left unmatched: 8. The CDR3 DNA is TGTGCCAGTAGTATAGATGGGGGACTAGCGAGAACCACAGATACGCAGTATTTT. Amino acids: CASSIDGGLARTTDTQYF.

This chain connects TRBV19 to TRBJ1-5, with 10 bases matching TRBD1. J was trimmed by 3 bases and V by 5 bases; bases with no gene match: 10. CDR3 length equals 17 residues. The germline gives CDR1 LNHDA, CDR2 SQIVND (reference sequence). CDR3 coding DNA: TGTGCCAGTAGTGCCGGGTTGACAGGGGGCTTCAATCAGCCCCAGCATTTT. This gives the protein CASSAGLTGGFNQPQHF.

CDR3 sequence reads: CASKSGTGKPTDTQYF. In DNA, the CDR3 is TGTGCCAGTAAGTCCGGGACAGGGAAACCCACAGATACGCAGTATTTT. V gene TRBV19 combines with J gene TRBJ2-3; the match to TRBD1 covers 9 bases. Germline V gene sequence: CDR1 LNHDA, CDR2 SQIVND (reference sequence). Unmatched junction bases numbered 10, after V lost 7 bases and J lost 2 bases. This CDR3 is built from 16 residues. Drawing the rest from reference TRBV19 and TRBJ2-3, the complete variable domain is DGGITQSPKYLFRKEGQNVTLSCEQNLNHDAMYWYRQDPGQGLRLIYYSQIVNDFQKGDIAEGYSVSREKKESFPLTVTSAQKNPTAFYLCASKSGTGKPTDTQYFGPGTRLTVL.

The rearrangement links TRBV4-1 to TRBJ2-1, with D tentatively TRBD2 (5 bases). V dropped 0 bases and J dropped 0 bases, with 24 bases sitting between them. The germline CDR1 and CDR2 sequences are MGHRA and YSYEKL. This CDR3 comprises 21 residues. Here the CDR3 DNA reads TGCGCCAGCAGCCAAGATCTTATCCGTCGAAGAGGGCGTAGCTCCTACAATGAGCAGTTCTTC. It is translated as CASSQDLIRRRGRSSYNEQFF.

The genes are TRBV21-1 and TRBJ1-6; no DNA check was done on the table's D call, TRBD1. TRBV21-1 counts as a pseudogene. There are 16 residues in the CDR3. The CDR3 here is CASAPRPTQGGSPLHF. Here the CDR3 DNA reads TGTGCCAGCGCGCCCCGCCCCACACAGGGTGGATCACCCCTCCACTTT.

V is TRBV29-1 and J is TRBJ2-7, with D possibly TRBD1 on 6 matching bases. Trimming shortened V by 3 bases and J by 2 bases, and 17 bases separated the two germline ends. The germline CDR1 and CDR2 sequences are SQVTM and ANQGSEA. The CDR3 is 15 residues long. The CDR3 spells CSVEGYRTEAYEQYF. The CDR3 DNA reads TGCAGCGTTGAGGGTTATAGGACAGAAGCCTACGAGCAGTACTTC.

The chain's CDR3 is CASSQYKIASSYEQYF. The CDR3 DNA follows: TGTGCCAGCAGCCAGTATAAGATTGCGAGCTCCTACGAGCAGTACTTC. The chain carries TRBV14 and TRBJ2-7, with D hard to call. The CDR3 extends over 16 amino acids. Germline V CDR1 and CDR2: SGHDN, FVKESK. Trimming took off 3 bases at V and 0 bases at J, with 15 bases between the two ends.

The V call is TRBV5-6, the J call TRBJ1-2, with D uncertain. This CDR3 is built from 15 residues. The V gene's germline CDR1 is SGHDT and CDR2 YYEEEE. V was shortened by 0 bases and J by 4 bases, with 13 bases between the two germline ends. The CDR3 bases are TGTGCCAGCAGCTTGGGTTTGTATAGCACCTATGGCTACACCTTC. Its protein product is CASSLGLYSTYGYTF.

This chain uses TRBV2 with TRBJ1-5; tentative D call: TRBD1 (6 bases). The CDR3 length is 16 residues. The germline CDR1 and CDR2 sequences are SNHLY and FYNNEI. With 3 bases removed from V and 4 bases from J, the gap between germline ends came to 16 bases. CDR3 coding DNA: TGTGCCAGCAGTGAGGCGACAGGCCTTAGGAATCAGCCCCAGCATTTT. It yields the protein CASSEATGLRNQPQHF.